This T cell receptor (beta chain) derives from a study of shared clonotypes between healthy human individuals. Notes on the study in general: Shared clonotypes across all four donors exceeded non-shared ones in generation probability. Among the subsets, naive ones generally showed larger estimated richness than memory ones. Sharing across a few donors was seen in 4% to 5% of naive CD4 clonotypes.

Concerning this clone: Its antigen is unidentified.

Germline CDR1 SGHKS, CDR2 YYEKEE (reference sequence). CDR3 length equals 16 residues. V lost 4 bases to trimming and J lost 1 base, with 14 bases between them. CD4+ cells yielded CD45RA+ naive and CD45RA-negative memory subsets. Using immunoSEQ multiplex PCR, the repertoire was profiled, and TCRdb retains in-frame clones only, with some absent. The sample lists some 2.4 million clones, approximately 93% occurring once. Sequenced material: naive CD4+ T cells from PBMCs. Subset in this sample: CD45RA+ positively selected. The source is a young man in good health. Some clones in this sample may be carry-over from other donors' samples. V is TRBV5-5 and J is TRBJ1-4; unclear D gene. CDR3 coding DNA: TGTGCCAGCAGCCTATCTCTCATCCTAACTAATGAAAAACTGTTTTTT. Translation gives CASSLSLILTNEKLFF.